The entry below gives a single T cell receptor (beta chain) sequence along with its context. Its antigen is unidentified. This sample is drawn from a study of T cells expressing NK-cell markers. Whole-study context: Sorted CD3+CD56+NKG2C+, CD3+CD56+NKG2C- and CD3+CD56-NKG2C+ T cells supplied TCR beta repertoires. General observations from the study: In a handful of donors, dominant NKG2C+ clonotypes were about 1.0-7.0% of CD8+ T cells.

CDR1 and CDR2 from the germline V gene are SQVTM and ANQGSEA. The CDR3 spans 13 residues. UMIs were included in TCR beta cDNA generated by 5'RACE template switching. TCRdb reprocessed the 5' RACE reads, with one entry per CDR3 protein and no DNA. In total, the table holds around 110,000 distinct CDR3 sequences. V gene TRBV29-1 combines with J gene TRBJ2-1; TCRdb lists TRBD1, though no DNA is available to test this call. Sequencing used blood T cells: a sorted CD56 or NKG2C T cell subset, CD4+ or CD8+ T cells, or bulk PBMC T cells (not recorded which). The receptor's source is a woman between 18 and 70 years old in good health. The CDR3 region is CSVLTGGFHEQFF.